These T cell receptor beta chains were read from a single sample in a study of blood T cell repertoires in COVID-19. Generated by immunoSEQ multiplex PCR, the TCRdb table keeps only in-frame clones and is missing some. Seen here are more than 250,000 clones, approximately 80% observed once, and the top ten hold 4.5% to 6%. Sequenced sample: PBMCs or T cells enriched from blood (not recorded which). The receptors were sampled from a man aged 35 to 55 who had been exposed to COVID-19. The conserved cysteine and the conserved F or W are not part of the CDR3 here. Clone size appears in some rows only: once, few, many, or a class for an expanded clone.

abundance | j_gene | v_gene | CDR3aa
few | TRBJ2-7 | TRBV11-2 | ASRTGTGEYEQY
- | TRBJ2-5 | TRBV27 | ASSPPGTGLKTQY
- | TRBJ2-1 | TRBV4-1 | ASSQRETAANEQF
- | TRBJ2-3 | TRBV7-3 | ASSLAGGITDTQY
- | TRBJ1-3 | TRBV3-1/TRBV3-2 | ASSQGAHRNTIY
once | TRBJ2-7 | TRBV3-1/TRBV3-2 | ASSHHSSSYEQY
- | TRBJ1-1 | TRBV19 | ASSFQGRTRTNTEAF
- | TRBJ2-5 | TRBV5-1 | ASSLGTSDETQY
- | TRBJ1-3 | TRBV6-5 | ASSRDRVGGNTIY
- | TRBJ2-7 | TRBV19 | ASRGRAGVAYEQY
- | TRBJ2-5 | TRBV6-5 | ASTPGQGQETQY
- | TRBJ2-1 | TRBV7-2 | ASSPDRGTYNEQF
- | TRBJ2-3 | TRBV30 | AWIHASGSTDTQY
- | TRBJ2-2 | TRBV16 | ASSQLRGDTGELF
- | TRBJ2-5 | TRBV11-3 | ASKRADGTLQETQY
- | TRBJ1-2 | TRBV7-3 | ASSPGQGRGYT
- | TRBJ2-7 | TRBV13 | ASSPLNSAYDTYEQY
many | TRBJ2-7 | TRBV11-2 | ASSLDRSGGPQY
- | TRBJ1-2 | TRBV27 | ASSYGQGAYGYT
- | TRBJ2-1 | TRBV11-1 | ASMEAGLAGYNEQF